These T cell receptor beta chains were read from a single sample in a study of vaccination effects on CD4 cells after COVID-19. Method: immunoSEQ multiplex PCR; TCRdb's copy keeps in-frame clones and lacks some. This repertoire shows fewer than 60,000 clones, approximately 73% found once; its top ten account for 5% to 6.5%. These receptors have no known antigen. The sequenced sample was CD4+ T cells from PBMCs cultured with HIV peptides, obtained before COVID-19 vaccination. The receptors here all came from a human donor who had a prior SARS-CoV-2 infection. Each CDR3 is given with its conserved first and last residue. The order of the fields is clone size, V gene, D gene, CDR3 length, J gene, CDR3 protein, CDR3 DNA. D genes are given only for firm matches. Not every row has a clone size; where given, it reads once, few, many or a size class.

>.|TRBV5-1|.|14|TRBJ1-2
CASSLGTLGDGYTF
TGCGCCAGCAGCTTGGGAACTCTGGGAGATGGCTACACCTTC
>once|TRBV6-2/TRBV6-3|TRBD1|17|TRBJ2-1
CASSRPPGTGIYNEQFF
TGTGCCAGCAGCCGCCCCCCCGGGACAGGGATCTACAATGAGCAGTTCTTC
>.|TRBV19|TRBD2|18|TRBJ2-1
CASSIVIGRGASYNEQFF
TGTGCCAGTAGTATAGTGATAGGGCGGGGGGCCTCGTACAATGAGCAGTTCTTC
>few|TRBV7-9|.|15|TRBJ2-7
CASSPRGQSLYEQYF
TGTGCCAGCAGCCCCCGAGGCCAAAGCTTATACGAGCAGTACTTC
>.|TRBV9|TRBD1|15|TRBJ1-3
CASSADRVNGNTIYF
TGTGCCAGCAGCGCCGACAGGGTTAATGGAAACACCATATATTTT
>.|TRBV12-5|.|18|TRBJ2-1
CASGTGTISVYSYNEQFF
TGTGCTAGTGGTACCGGGACCATTTCCGTATACTCCTACAATGAGCAGTTCTTC
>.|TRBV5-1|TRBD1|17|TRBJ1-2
CASSYGTGESPNYGYTF
TGCGCCAGCAGCTATGGGACAGGGGAATCTCCAAACTATGGCTACACCTTC
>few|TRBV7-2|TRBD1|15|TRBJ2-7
CASSSLPGTVYEQYF
TGTGCCAGCAGCTCGCTACCGGGGACAGTCTACGAGCAGTACTTC
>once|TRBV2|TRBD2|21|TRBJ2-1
CASKPNRGGLAGGRSYNEQFF
TGTGCCAGCAAGCCAAACCGAGGGGGACTAGCGGGGGGTAGATCCTACAATGAGCAGTTCTTC
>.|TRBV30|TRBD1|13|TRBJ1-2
CAWDRGPNYGYTF
TGTGCCTGGGACAGGGGACCGAACTATGGCTACACCTTC
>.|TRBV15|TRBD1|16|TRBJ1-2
CATSGGGWDRDYGYTF
TGTGCCACCAGCGGAGGGGGATGGGACAGGGACTATGGCTACACCTTC
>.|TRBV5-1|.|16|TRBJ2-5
CASSLASSSGQETQYF
TGCGCCAGCAGCTTGGCCTCTTCGAGCGGCCAAGAGACCCAGTACTTC
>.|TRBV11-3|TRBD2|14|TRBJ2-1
CASSTSGTYNEQFF
TGTGCCAGCAGTACTAGCGGGACCTACAATGAGCAGTTCTTC
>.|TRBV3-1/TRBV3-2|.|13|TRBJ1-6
CASSQARISPLHF
TGTGCCAGCAGCCAGGCGAGAATTTCACCCCTCCACTTT
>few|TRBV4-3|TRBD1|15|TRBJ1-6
CASSQTDRENSPLHF
TGCGCCAGCAGCCAAACGGACAGGGAGAATTCACCCCTCCACTTT
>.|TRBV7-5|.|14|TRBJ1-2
CARSLQQGDCGYTF
TGTGCCAGAAGCCTCCAACAGGGGGACTGTGGCTACACCTTC
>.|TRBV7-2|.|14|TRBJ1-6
CASSFLGENSPLHF
TGTGCCAGCAGCTTTTTGGGGGAGAATTCACCCCTCCACTTT
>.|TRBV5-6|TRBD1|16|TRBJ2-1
CASSFTGANIYNEQFF
TGTGCCAGCAGCTTTACAGGGGCGAATATCTACAATGAGCAGTTCTTC
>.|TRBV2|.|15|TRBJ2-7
CASRYASGTLYEQYF
TGTGCCAGCAGATACGCCTCCGGGACACTCTACGAGCAGTACTTC
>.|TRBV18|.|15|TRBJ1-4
CASSRQTTTNEKLFF
TGTGCCAGCTCACGTCAGACTACAACTAATGAAAAACTGTTTTTT
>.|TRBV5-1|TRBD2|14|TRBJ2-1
CASSLAGGLYEQFF
TGCGCCAGCAGCCTAGCGGGGGGATTATATGAGCAGTTCTTC
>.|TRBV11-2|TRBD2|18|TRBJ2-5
CASSLVPLGLGGFETQYF
TGTGCCAGCAGCTTAGTCCCCCTGGGACTAGGAGGTTTTGAGACCCAGTACTTC
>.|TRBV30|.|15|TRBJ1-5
CAWSVKSTGNQPQHF
TGTGCCTGGAGTGTAAAGAGTACTGGCAATCAGCCCCAGCATTTT
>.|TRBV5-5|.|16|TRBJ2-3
CASSLDGGSSTDTQYF
TGTGCCAGCAGCTTGGATGGCGGCTCTAGCACAGATACGCAGTATTTT
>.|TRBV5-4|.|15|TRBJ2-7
CASSLASLATNEQYF
TGTGCCAGCAGCTTGGCTAGCCTAGCCACCAACGAGCAGTACTTC
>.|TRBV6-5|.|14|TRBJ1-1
CASSPPDRNTEAFF
TGTGCCAGCAGCCCACCCGACAGGAACACTGAAGCTTTCTTT
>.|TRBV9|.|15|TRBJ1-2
CASSPHRVLDYGYTF
TGTGCCAGCAGCCCACACAGGGTGTTAGACTATGGCTACACCTTC
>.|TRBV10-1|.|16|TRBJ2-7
CASHPSPGGSPYEQYF
TGCGCCAGCCACCCTTCTCCGGGGGGCTCCCCCTACGAGCAGTACTTC
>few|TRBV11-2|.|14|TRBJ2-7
CASSSLKKDYEQYF
TGTGCCAGCAGCTCACTCAAGAAGGACTACGAGCAGTACTTC
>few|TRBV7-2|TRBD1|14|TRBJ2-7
CASSFGQGALRQYF
TGTGCCAGCAGCTTCGGACAGGGGGCGCTTAGGCAGTACTTC
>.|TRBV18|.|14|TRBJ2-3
CASSPPGHAYTQYF
TGTGCCAGCTCACCCCCGGGACATGCATATACGCAGTATTTT
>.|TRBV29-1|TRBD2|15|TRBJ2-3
CSARAGTTTTDTQYF
TGCAGCGCTCGCGCCGGGACTACGACCACAGATACGCAGTATTTT
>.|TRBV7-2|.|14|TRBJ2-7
CASNFQGLTGEQYF
TGTGCCAGCAACTTCCAGGGACTTACCGGCGAGCAGTACTTC
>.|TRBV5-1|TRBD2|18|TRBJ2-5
CASSQGTSGGTTQETQYF
TGCGCCAGCAGCCAAGGGACTAGCGGGGGGACCACTCAAGAGACCCAGTACTTC
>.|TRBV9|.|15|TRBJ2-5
CASSVVPGPGETQYF
TGTGCCAGCAGCGTAGTACCCGGACCTGGGGAGACCCAGTACTTC
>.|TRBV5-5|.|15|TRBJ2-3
CASSFSRTSTDTQYF
TGTGCCAGCAGCTTTTCCCGGACTAGCACAGATACGCAGTATTTT
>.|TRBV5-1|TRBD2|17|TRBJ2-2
CASSEGGLAGAGGELFF
TGCGCCAGCAGCGAGGGGGGACTAGCGGGAGCCGGCGGGGAGCTGTTTTTT
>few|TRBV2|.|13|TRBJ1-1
CASMRQGGTEAFF
TGTGCCAGCATGCGTCAGGGAGGCACTGAAGCTTTCTTT
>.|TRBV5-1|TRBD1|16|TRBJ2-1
CASSQDEGASYNEQFF
TGCGCCAGCAGCCAGGACGAGGGGGCGTCCTACAATGAGCAGTTCTTC